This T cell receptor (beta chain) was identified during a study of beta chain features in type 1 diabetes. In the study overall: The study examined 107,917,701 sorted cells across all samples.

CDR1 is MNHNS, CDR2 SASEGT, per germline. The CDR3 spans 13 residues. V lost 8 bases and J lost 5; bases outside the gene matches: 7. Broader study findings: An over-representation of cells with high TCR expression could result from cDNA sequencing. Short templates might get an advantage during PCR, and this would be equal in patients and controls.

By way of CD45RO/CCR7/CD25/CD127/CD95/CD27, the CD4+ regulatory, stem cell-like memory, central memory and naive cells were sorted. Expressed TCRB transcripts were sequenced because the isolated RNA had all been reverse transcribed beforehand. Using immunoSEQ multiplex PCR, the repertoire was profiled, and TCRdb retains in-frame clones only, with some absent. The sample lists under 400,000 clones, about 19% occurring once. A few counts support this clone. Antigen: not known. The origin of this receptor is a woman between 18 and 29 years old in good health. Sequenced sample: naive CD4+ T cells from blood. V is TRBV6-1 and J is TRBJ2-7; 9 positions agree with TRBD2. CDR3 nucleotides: TGTGCCAGCGAAAGACTAGCGGATAACGAGCAGTACTTC. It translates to CASERLADNEQYF.